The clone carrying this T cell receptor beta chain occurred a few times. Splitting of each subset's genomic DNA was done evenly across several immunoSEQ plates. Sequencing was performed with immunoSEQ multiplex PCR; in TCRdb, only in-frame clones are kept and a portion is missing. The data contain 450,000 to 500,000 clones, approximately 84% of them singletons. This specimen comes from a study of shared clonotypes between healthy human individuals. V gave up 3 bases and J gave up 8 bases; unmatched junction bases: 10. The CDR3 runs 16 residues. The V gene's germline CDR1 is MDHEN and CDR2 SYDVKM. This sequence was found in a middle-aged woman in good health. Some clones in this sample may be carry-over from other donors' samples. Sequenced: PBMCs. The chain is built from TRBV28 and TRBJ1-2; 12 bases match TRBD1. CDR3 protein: CASSLGTGGAVGGYTF. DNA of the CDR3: TGTGCCAGCAGTTTGGGGACAGGGGGCGCAGTAGGGGGCTACACCTTC.